This T cell receptor (beta chain) was profiled in a study of T cells after yellow fever vaccination. A single record per CDR3 protein comes from TCRdb applying MiXCR to the 5' RACE reads. The sample yields about 300,000 distinct CDR3 sequences, around 9.3% seen once. CDR1 is SNHLY and CDR2 is FYNNEI in the germline V gene. The CDR3 totals 12 residues. The V and J ends lost 8 bases and 1 base respectively, with 6 bases between them. This clonotype was detected only a few times. The sample in question was CD4+ T cells sorted from PBMCs, obtained 5 days after the yellow fever booster vaccination. The chain combines TRBV2 with TRBJ1-5; D gene unclear. This sequence was found in a young man who received the YFV17D yellow fever vaccine. CDR3 in amino acids: CASSVSNQPQHF. Written as DNA, the CDR3 is TGTGCCAGCTCGGTCAGCAATCAGCCCCAGCATTTT. Full variable domain (missing parts from reference TRBV2 and TRBJ1-5): EPEVTQTPSHQVTQMGQEVILRCVPISNHLYFYWYRQILGQKVEFLVSFYNNEISEKSEIFDDQFSVERPDGSNFTLKIRSTKLEDSAMYFCASSVSNQPQHFGDGTRLSIL.